The clone carrying this TCR beta chain showed up just a few times. The V gene's germline CDR1 is ENHRY and CDR2 SYGVKD. The CDR3 runs to 12 residues. V was pared by 10 bases and J by 2 bases, with 12 bases between. The data belong to a study of patients and donors after allogeneic stem cell transplantation. TCRdb recomputed calls from the RT-PCR reads with MiXCR, one row per CDR3 protein. Altogether roughly 880,000 distinct CDR3 sequences are present, 15% to 20% being singletons, with the ten largest covering 6%. The sequenced material came from blood, either unsorted or a sorted T cell fraction (not recorded which). This receptor was taken from a human donor who was either an allogeneic HSCT recipient or a stem cell or donor lymphocyte infusion donor (not recorded which). It is not recorded whose cells these are; they may come from a transplant donor. The chain employs TRBV10-3 and TRBJ2-7; D unresolved. CDR3 DNA sequence: TGTGCCACCCAAGAAGGACCCTACGAGCAGTACTTC. It specifies CATQEGPYEQYF.